The clone carrying this TCR beta chain was detected a few times. In the source study's methods: Estimates of nucleated cell counts were drawn from the amplification of reference gene primers. Here immunoSEQ multiplex PCR was the method, and the copy in TCRdb shows in-frame clones only, minus some. D and trimming were read from the DNA, whereas the V and J calls and clone size are those reported in that table. Counted here are tens of thousands of clones, roughly nine tenths occurring once; the ten biggest clones make up 6% to 7.5%. Germline assignment: CDR1 SNHLY and CDR2 FYNNEI. The CDR3 contains 15 residues. The V end was cut by 6 bases, the J end by 0 bases, with 11 bases between. Seattle researchers signed up patients amid active infection and tracked them longitudinally. The sample belongs to a study of blood T cell repertoires in COVID-19. Study details: Acute-phase and convalescent COVID-19 samples originated in the United States, Italy and Spain. PBMCs, B-cell-depleted T cells, or T cells provided the cDNA or gDNA that made up the material.

This clonotype was obtained from a man in his forties or fifties with COVID-19, enrolled during active disease. The chain is built from TRBV2 and TRBJ1-4; D ambiguous. Sequencing input: peripheral blood. DNA of the CDR3: TGTGCCAGCAGACTTACCATTGCAACTAATGAAAAACTGTTTTTT. It translates to CASRLTIATNEKLFF.